These 19 T cell receptor beta chains were all obtained from the same sample, sequenced in a study of spatial heterogeneity in lung cancer. TCRdb used MiXCR to reprocess the 5' RACE reads, holding one entry per CDR3 protein. Of 9,500 to 15,000 distinct CDR3 sequences detected, approximately 6.2% appear once; the ten largest clones hold 10% to 13%. As for time point: sample taken at primary tumor resection. Whole RNA was taken from tumor, nontumor lung or frozen PBMC; it was then sequenced unsorted. This specimen consisted of normal lung tissue next to the tumor, obtained at surgery. The receptors come from a male donor with early-stage non-small cell lung cancer.

As to this clonotype: Since it is a stray read in a library aimed at alpha chains, this beta chain has a size that is not meaningful. The rearrangement uses TRBV7-8 and TRBJ2-4; D ambiguous. V was shortened by 5 bases and J by 0 bases, with 8 bases between the two germline ends. The CDR3 consists of 14 residues. Germline CDR1 is SGHVS and CDR2 is FQNEAQ. CDR3 nucleotide sequence: TGTGCCAGCAGCCCAGAGTTAGCCAAAAACATTCAGTACTTC. It is translated as CASSPELAKNIQYF.

This clonotype was counted ten times or more. As an off-target read in a library built for alpha chains, this beta chain has a frequency of little significance. The rearrangement joins TRBV20-1 to TRBJ2-1; 14 positions agree with TRBD2. J gave up 14 bases and V 5 bases, and 8 bases lay outside the gene matches. Germline V gives CDR1 DFQATT, CDR2 SNEGSKA (reference sequence). The CDR3 sequence is 13 residues long. The CDR3 DNA is TGCAGTGCTCCTCGACTAGCGGGAGGGGGCGAGTTCTTC. This sequence encodes CSAPRLAGGGEFF.

This clonotype was detected ten times or more. This beta chain slipped into a library made for alpha chains as a stray read, so its size is not meaningful. The chain has TRBV11-1 and TRBJ1-1; D is unresolved. Germline values: CDR1 SGHAT, CDR2 FQDESV (reference sequence). V was shortened by 5 bases and J by 10 bases, with 17 bases between the two germline ends. The CDR3 extends over 13 amino acids. The CDR3: CASSPDRTVAAFF. CDR3 bases: TGTGCCAGCAGCCCGGACCGGACTGTGGCAGCTTTCTTT.

The table lists this clonotype with many counts. This beta chain is a stray read from a library made for alpha chains; its abundance is not meaningful. The rearrangement uses TRBV4-2 and TRBJ2-7; 15 bases are a match to TRBD2. The CDR3 covers 19 residues. After removal of 1 base from V and 7 bases from J, the junction contained 14 bases not matched to a gene. Germline values: CDR1 LGHNA, CDR2 YNFKEQ. In DNA, the CDR3 is TGTGCCAGCAGCCAAGTCGCCCCTGGACTAGCGGGAGGGCCAGAGGAGCAGTACTTC. Protein product: CASSQVAPGLAGGPEEQYF.

This clonotype rates as medium-sized (0.01 to 0.1%). In a library made to pick up alpha chains, this beta chain is a stray read with a size that means little. The rearrangement joins TRBV19 to TRBJ2-3; the D is unclear. The CDR3 covers 13 residues. Germline values: CDR1 LNHDA, CDR2 SQIVND (reference sequence). V was pared by 6 bases and J by 2 bases, with 9 bases between. In DNA form, the CDR3 reads TGTGCCAGTAGCTACACTATCACAGATACGCAGTATTTT. Translation: CASSYTITDTQYF.

This clonotype was detected ten times or more. Little can be read into the size of this beta chain, an off-target read in a library designed for alpha chains. The chain links TRBV12-3 or TRBV12-4 to TRBJ2-7, with D perhaps TRBD1 (5 bases). CDR3 length equals 17 residues. Trimming left V 7 bases short and J 3 bases short, with 25 bases between. The CDR3 is CASKSQGGAESRYEQYF. The CDR3 DNA reads TGTGCCAGCAAATCTCAGGGTGGGGCAGAATCCCGCTACGAGCAGTACTTC.

Concerning this clonotype: Being off target in a library aimed at alpha chains, this beta chain has a size of little meaning. The chain has TRBV12-3 or TRBV12-4 and TRBJ1-1; no firm D call. The CDR3 consists of 13 residues. V was pared by 5 bases and J by 4 bases, with 11 bases between. Written as DNA, the CDR3 is TGTGCCAGCAGTCGCCTAGAAGGCACTGAAGCTTTCTTT. Amino acids: CASSRLEGTEAFF.

This clonotype was counted at least ten times. For a library built for alpha chains, this beta chain is a stray read; little rests on its size. V gene TRBV4-2 combines with J gene TRBJ2-3; TRBD2 aligns across 8 bases. Germline values: CDR1 LGHNA, CDR2 YNFKEQ. Trimming cost V 0 bases and J 7 bases; bases outside gene matches: 9. The CDR3 has 16 residues. The CDR3 sequence is CASSQDPAGASNTQYF. Here the CDR3 DNA reads TGTGCCAGCAGCCAAGATCCAGCGGGAGCATCAAATACGCAGTATTTT.

The table lists this clonotype with many counts. This beta chain is a stray sequence in a library constructed for alpha chains; its clone size is not meaningful. V and J are TRBV30 and TRBJ1-1, with D unclear. CDR1 and CDR2 from the germline V gene are GTSNPN and SVGIG (reference sequence). The CDR3 totals 13 residues. V lost 0 bases and J lost 4, with 9 bases in between. The CDR3 spells CAWSVSRGTEAFF. The CDR3 bases are TGTGCCTGGAGTGTATCCCGGGGCACTGAAGCTTTCTTT.

On this clonotype itself: A library prepared for alpha chains yielded this beta chain as an off-target read; its size is of little meaning. The V gene is TRBV4-1, the J gene TRBJ2-5; D might be TRBD1 (5 bases). Germline CDR1 reads MGHRA; CDR2 reads YSYEKL. Trimming took 1 base from V and 4 from J, leaving 13 bases between them. This CDR3 spans 15 amino acids. The CDR3 nucleotides are TGCGCCAGCAGCCAAGTGGCAGGGCCGGTAGAGACCCAGTACTTC. Translation: CASSQVAGPVETQYF.

By sample share, this clonotype is large. A library prepared for alpha chains yielded this beta chain as an off-target read; its size is of little meaning. This chain's CDR3 is CASEGAYTGELFF. CDR3 DNA sequence: TGTGCCAGCGAGGGCGCCTACACCGGGGAGCTGTTTTTT. This chain joins TRBV12-3 or TRBV12-4 and TRBJ2-2, with D possibly being TRBD2 (5 bases). The CDR3 has 13 amino acids. Deletions cut 8 bases from V and 3 bases from J, with 10 bases between.

This clonotype was counted a few times. This beta chain came through as a stray read in a library set up for alpha chains, and its size says little. The chain uses TRBV6-6 and TRBJ1-4, with 7 nucleotides matching TRBD1. The CDR3 has 13 residues. Germline CDR1 reads MNHNY; CDR2 reads SVGAGI (reference sequence). CDR3 bases: TGTGCGACGGCCGGGACAGAAAATGAAAAACTGTTTTTT. Protein sequence: CATAGTENEKLFF.

Notes on this clonotype: This beta chain came through as a stray read in a library set up for alpha chains, and its size says little. The gene calls are TRBV3-1 and TRBJ1-6, with D uncertain. The V end lost 1 base, the J end lost 10 bases, and 11 bases lay between the germline ends. From germline, CDR1 is LGHDT and CDR2 YNNKEL (reference sequence). This CDR3 region has 14 residues. The CDR3 bases are TGTGCCAGCAGCCAAGGATCCTTGGTCTCACCCCTCCACTTT. Protein sequence: CASSQGSLVSPLHF.

This clonotype was found a few times. This beta chain is a stray read from a library made for alpha chains; its abundance is not meaningful. This chain links TRBV29-1 with TRBJ2-3, with TRBD1 identical over 10 bases. Germline values: CDR1 SQVTM, CDR2 ANQGSEA. The V gene end was trimmed by 2 bases and the J gene end by 6 bases; junction bases not matched to a gene: 2. The CDR3 contains 13 residues. The CDR3 nucleotides are TGCAGCGTTGAAACGACAGGGGGCGATACGCAGTATTTT. This sequence encodes CSVETTGGDTQYF.

This clonotype has ten or more counts. Since it is a stray read in a library aimed at alpha chains, this beta chain has a size that is not meaningful. The chain couples TRBV7-2 to TRBJ2-2; possible D gene TRBD1, 5 bases. CDR3 length equals 16 residues. V was pared by 2 bases and J by 6 bases, with 16 bases between. The germline gives CDR1 SGHTA, CDR2 FQGNSA. The CDR3 DNA sequence: TGTGCCAGCAGCTTATTAAGACAGCCTTTGGCCGGGGAGCTGTTTTTT. This translates into CASSLLRQPLAGELFF. Looking up the rest from reference TRBV7-2 and TRBJ2-2 gives the full variable domain: GAGVSQSPSNKVTEKGKDVELRCDPISGHTALYWYRQSLGQGLEFLIYFQGNSAPDKSGLPSDRFSAERTGGSVSTLTIQRTQQEDSAVYLCASSLLRQPLAGELFFGEGSRLTVL.

Ten or more counts support this clonotype. This beta chain lies outside the target of a library built for alpha chains; its clone size means little. The chain combines TRBV18 with TRBJ1-3, with unresolved D. This CDR3 is built from 16 residues. CDR1 and CDR2 from the germline V gene are KGHSH and LQKENI. V lost 4 bases and J lost 0, with 13 bases in between. The CDR3 loop reads CASSHWTALSGNTIYF. CDR3 nucleotide sequence: TGTGCCAGCTCACACTGGACGGCCCTCTCTGGAAACACCATATATTTT.

This clonotype was counted many times. The size of this beta chain means little, since it is a stray read in a library made for alpha chains. The chain links TRBV7-8 to TRBJ1-5, with 8 bases matching TRBD1. Germline CDR1 is SGHVS and CDR2 is FQNEAQ. The CDR3 extends over 15 amino acids. V shed 5 bases, J shed 7 bases, and the junction held 10 bases outside the gene matches. CDR3 DNA: TGTGCCAGCAGCCCCCCCCAGGGGGCCACACAGCCCCAGCATTTT. This gives the protein CASSPPQGATQPQHF.

This clonotype is labeled as medium-sized (0.01 to 0.1%). This beta chain represents an off-target read in a library built for alpha chains; its size is of limited meaning. The CDR3 bases are TGTGCCAGCAGCCGGACTAGCGGCTCGGAAGAGCAGTTCTTC. As protein: CASSRTSGSEEQFF. The V gene is TRBV6-5, the J gene TRBJ2-1; TRBD2 matches at 10 bases. Trimming removed 6 bases from V and 10 bases from J; junction bases left unmatched: 9. The CDR3 length is 14 residues. Germline CDR1 reads MNHEY; CDR2 reads SVGAGI.

This clonotype is medium-sized. This beta chain appears as a stray read in a library generated for alpha chains; its size is not informative. The chain employs TRBV20-1 and TRBJ2-7; the D gene is possibly TRBD2 (5 bases). The CDR3 length is 13 residues. Germline CDR1 DFQATT, CDR2 SNEGSKA (reference sequence). V was pared by 1 base and J by 3 bases, with 10 bases between. The CDR3 is CSARVGGLYEQYF. The CDR3 DNA follows: TGCAGTGCTAGAGTTGGCGGGCTCTACGAGCAGTACTTC.